A few counts support the clone carrying this T cell receptor beta chain. The data were taken from a study of OX40 agonist ivuxolimab in advanced cancers. The CDR3 consists of 16 residues. Germline V gene sequence: CDR1 PRHDT, CDR2 FYEKMQ (reference sequence). The V end lost 5 bases, the J end lost 3 bases, and 17 bases lay between the germline ends. The table came from immunoSEQ multiplex PCR; TCRdb's copy has only in-frame clones and leaves some out. The sample includes 35,000 to 45,000 clones, 70% to 85% of them seen just once. The receptor was isolated from an adult with an advanced solid tumor such as melanoma, head and neck, liver or kidney cancer. The chain uses TRBV13 and TRBJ1-3, with unresolved D. Sequencing was performed on CD4+ or CD8+ T cells sorted from blood, taken in a trial of the OX40 agonist ivuxolimab. The CDR3 loop is CASSPLGNGRGNTIYF. The CDR3 nucleotides read TGTGCCAGCAGCCCCCTTGGCAATGGACGTGGAAACACCATATATTTT.